Below, 32 T cell receptor beta chains from the same sample are listed, as sequenced in a study of blood T cell repertoires in COVID-19. This table comes from immunoSEQ multiplex PCR, and its TCRdb copy is limited to in-frame clones, with some not included. Altogether tens of thousands of clones are present, about four fifths being singletons, with the ten largest covering around 5.2%. What was sequenced was peripheral blood. These receptors were obtained from a man aged 80 or over with COVID-19, enrolled during active disease.

V and J are TRBV4-3 and TRBJ1-5; 10 positions match TRBD1. V shed 3 bases, J shed 7 bases, and the junction held 6 bases outside the gene matches. Germline assignment: CDR1 LGHNA and CDR2 YSLEER. CDR3 length: 15 residues. The chain's CDR3 is CASSQNRDRGQPQHF. DNA of the CDR3: TGCGCCAGCAGCCAGAACCGGGACAGGGGACAGCCCCAGCATTTT.

This clone appeared once. The chain links TRBV5-5 to TRBJ2-3, with TRBD2 matching 9 bases. In germline, CDR1 is SGHKS, CDR2 YYEKEE (reference sequence). After removal of 0 bases from V and 2 bases from J, the junction contained 7 bases not matched to a gene. This CDR3 is built from 17 residues. The DNA of the CDR3 is TGTGCCAGCAGCTTGGTCAGAGCGGGGGGACCCACAGATACGCAGTATTTT. Its protein is CASSLVRAGGPTDTQYF.

This rearrangement joins TRBV2 to TRBJ1-1; D remains unclear. CDR1 SNHLY and CDR2 FYNNEI come from the germline V gene. V shed 3 bases and J shed 0 bases, with 8 bases lying between them. The CDR3 spans 14 residues. CDR3 coding DNA: TGTGCCAGCAGTGAGGAGGGAATGAACACTGAAGCTTTCTTT. Encoded protein: CASSEEGMNTEAFF.

The rearrangement uses TRBV12-3 or TRBV12-4 and TRBJ1-1; possible D gene TRBD1, 6 bases. The CDR3 sequence is 13 residues long. Trimming stripped 8 bases from V and 0 bases from J, with 10 bases between. In DNA, the CDR3 is TGTGCCAGCTGCCGGGACATGAACACTGAAGCTTTCTTT. It specifies CASCRDMNTEAFF.

V is TRBV7-2 and J is TRBJ2-3; possible D gene TRBD1, 6 bases. Trimming stripped 6 bases from V and 5 bases from J, with 9 bases between. The CDR3 covers 12 residues. Germline CDR1 reads SGHTA; CDR2 reads FQGNSA. The CDR3 nucleotides are TGTGCCAGCAGTTGGGGGCAAGATACGCAGTATTTT. Translating it yields CASSWGQDTQYF.

A word on this clone: One end of the junction is discordant with germline, which a read error may explain. V gene TRBV5-4 combines with J gene TRBJ2-7; 12 bases agree with TRBD1. CDR1 and CDR2 from the germline V gene are SGHNT and YYREEE (reference sequence). The CDR3 consists of 12 residues. Here the CDR3 reads CASSAGQGAPLF. CDR3 in DNA: TGTGCCAGCAGCGCGGGACAGGGGGCCCCGTTGTTC.

J is TRBJ2-7 and V is TRBV6-5, with D maybe TRBD1 (5 bases). Germline CDR1 MNHEY, CDR2 SVGAGI. The CDR3 length is 13 residues. V was shortened by 6 bases and J by 2 bases, with 11 bases between the two germline ends. CDR3 bases: TGTGCCAGCAGGGGGCAGGGAACCTACGAGCAGTACTTC. It translates to CASRGQGTYEQYF.

The chain recombines TRBV5-1 with TRBJ1-2, with TRBD1 as a possible D gene (6 bases). The CDR3 is 16 residues long. Trimming shortened V by 4 bases and J by 5 bases, and 21 bases separated the two germline ends. Looked up from germline, CDR1 is SGHRS and CDR2 is YFSETQ. Here the CDR3 reads CASSVGRGAGRYGYTF. In DNA form, the CDR3 reads TGCGCCAGCAGCGTGGGGAGGGGGGCCGGGAGGTATGGCTACACCTTC.

The V call is TRBV11-2, the J call TRBJ2-1, with 7 bases lining up with TRBD1. J gave up 2 bases and V 8 bases, and 6 bases lay outside the gene matches. Germline CDR1 and CDR2: SGHAT and FQNNGV. The CDR3 sequence is 14 residues long. CDR3 nucleotides: TGTGCCAGCCGCAACAGGGGCACCTACAATGAGCAGTTCTTC. It encodes CASRNRGTYNEQFF.

This rearrangement joins TRBV12-3 or TRBV12-4 to TRBJ1-4, with no clear D. Trimming shortened V by 7 bases and J by 8 bases, and 8 bases separated the two germline ends. This CDR3 has 11 residues. The CDR3 reads CASTRGEKLFF. The CDR3 DNA sequence: TGTGCCAGCACCCGCGGCGAAAAACTGTTTTTT.

The V and J genes are TRBV19 and TRBJ2-5; D uncertain. Per the germline V gene, CDR1 is LNHDA and CDR2 is SQIVND (reference sequence). The CDR3 length is 11 residues. Trimming stripped 3 bases from V and 5 bases from J, with 4 bases between. CDR3 loop: CASSMEETQYF. DNA of the CDR3: TGTGCCAGTAGTATGGAGGAGACCCAGTACTTC.

The chain is built from TRBV3-1 (or the pseudogene TRBV3-2) and TRBJ1-6; TRBD1 might be the D (5 bases). CDR1 is LGHDT and CDR2 is YNNKEL in the germline V gene (reference sequence). There are 15 residues in the CDR3. Trimming stripped 1 base from V and 10 bases from J, with 14 bases between. CDR3 nucleotide sequence: TGTGCCAGCAGCCAAGGGGGCGGGACTGGCTCACCCCTCCACTTT. Amino acids: CASSQGGGTGSPLHF.

This clone was seen only once. The chain employs TRBV4-1 and TRBJ2-5, with TRBD2 matching 11 bases. Germline-derived CDR1 and CDR2 are MGHRA and YSYEKL. There are 16 residues in the CDR3. Trimming cost V 1 base and J 4 bases; bases outside gene matches: 5. The CDR3 DNA is TGCGCCAGCAGCCAAGCGTTAGCGGGAGGGGTAGAGACCCAGTACTTC. Translated, it gives CASSQALAGGVETQYF.

The chain combines TRBV18 with TRBJ1-5, with D unclear. Germline CDR1 is KGHSH and CDR2 is LQKENI. The length of the CDR3 is 13 residues. Trimming shortened V by 3 bases and J by 0 bases, and 3 bases separated the two germline ends. For the CDR3, the DNA is TGTGCCAGCTCACCCAATAGCAATCAGCCCCAGCATTTT. This gives the protein CASSPNSNQPQHF. Looking up the rest from reference TRBV18 and TRBJ1-5 gives the full variable domain: NAGVMQNPRHLVRRRGQEARLRCSPMKGHSHVYWYRQLPEEGLKFMVYLQKENIIDESGMPKERFSAEFPKEGPSILRIQQVVRGDSAAYFCASSPNSNQPQHFGDGTRLSIL.

The chain is built from TRBV18 and TRBJ1-6; tentative D call: TRBD1 (6 bases). The V gene lost 0 bases and the J gene lost 7 bases, with 13 bases spanning the gap. Germline-derived CDR1 and CDR2 are KGHSH and LQKENI. The CDR3 loop spans 16 amino acids. The CDR3 spells CASSPPGGRTNSPLHF. The CDR3 DNA reads TGTGCCAGCTCACCACCGGGGGGGCGAACAAATTCACCCCTCCACTTT.

The chain has TRBV4-2 and TRBJ1-3; weak D call: TRBD1 (6 bases). From germline, CDR1 is LGHNA and CDR2 YNFKEQ. Trimming stripped 1 base from V and 0 bases from J, with 7 bases between. CDR3 length: 15 amino acids. CDR3 bases: TGTGCCAGCAGCCAAGTAGGGGGCTCTGGAAACACCATATATTTT. It is translated as CASSQVGGSGNTIYF.

This chain links TRBV27 with TRBJ1-6; D possibly corresponds to TRBD1 (5 bases). The CDR3 totals 15 residues. Germline V CDR1 and CDR2: MNHEY, SMNVEV (reference sequence). Trimming removed 5 bases at V and 8 bases at J, with 16 bases between. CDR3 amino acids: CASSPPSGGYSPLHF. The CDR3 DNA is TGTGCCAGCAGTCCCCCGTCGGGGGGGTATTCACCCCTCCACTTT.

The chain combines TRBV7-2 with TRBJ1-4; TRBD1 might be the D (5 bases). This CDR3 region has 15 residues. Germline assignment: CDR1 SGHTA and CDR2 FQGNSA. V was trimmed by 1 base and J by 7 bases, leaving 13 bases between them. The CDR3 coding sequence is TGTGCCAGCAGCTTAGGTTTCGGGGGTAGTGAAAAACTGTTTTTT. This encodes CASSLGFGGSEKLFF. Supplemented by reference TRBV7-2 and TRBJ1-4, the full variable domain reads GAGVSQSPSNKVTEKGKDVELRCDPISGHTALYWYRQSLGQGLEFLIYFQGNSAPDKSGLPSDRFSAERTGGSVSTLTIQRTQQEDSAVYLCASSLGFGGSEKLFFGSGTQLSVL.

In its sample, this clone was seen once. The chain uses TRBV6-6 and TRBJ1-2; 12 positions match TRBD1. V shed 7 bases, J shed 3 bases, and the junction held 9 bases outside the gene matches. The CDR3 extends over 16 amino acids. The germline CDR1 and CDR2 sequences are MNHNY and SVGAGI (reference sequence). CDR3 coding DNA: TGTGCCAGCAAACTTCCCGGGACAGGGGGCGACTATGGCTACACCTTC. The encoded protein is CASKLPGTGGDYGYTF.

J is TRBJ1-1 and V is TRBV7-2, with TRBD1 matching 8 bases. CDR3 length: 15 residues. CDR1 is SGHTA, CDR2 FQGNSA, per germline. The V gene end was trimmed by 4 bases and the J gene end by 6 bases; junction bases not matched to a gene: 10. DNA of the CDR3: TGTGCCAGCAGCTCTAGGGCCGGGACAGGTTCTGAAGCTTTCTTT. This codes for CASSSRAGTGSEAFF.

The chain couples TRBV5-1 to TRBJ1-2; 8 bases fit TRBD1. Germline CDR1 and CDR2: SGHRS and YFSETQ. V was pared by 0 bases and J by 8 bases, with 9 bases of the junction left unmatched. The CDR3 is made up of 15 amino acids. CDR3 in amino acids: CASSLVSGGTGGYTF. CDR3 in DNA: TGCGCCAGCAGCTTGGTCAGCGGGGGGACAGGAGGCTACACCTTC.

V is TRBV30 and J is TRBJ1-5, with D unresolved. In germline, CDR1 is GTSNPN, CDR2 SVGIG (reference sequence). The CDR3 spans 13 residues. Trimming took 0 bases from V and 1 from J, leaving 4 bases between them. CDR3 nucleotide sequence: TGTGCCTGGAGTGTCAGGAGCAATCAGCCCCAGCATTTT. This sequence encodes CAWSVRSNQPQHF.

This clone was seen a single time. This chain uses TRBV7-2 with TRBJ2-3; D might be TRBD2 (6 bases). Germline CDR1 reads SGHTA; CDR2 reads FQGNSA. The CDR3 is made up of 16 amino acids. The ends were cut back, 5 bases at V and 4 bases at J, with 19 bases in the middle. The CDR3 reads CASSAKRREGADTQYF. CDR3 DNA: TGTGCCAGCAGCGCAAAGAGGAGGGAAGGAGCAGATACGCAGTATTTT. The entire variable domain, with the rest obtained from reference TRBV7-2 and TRBJ2-3, is as follows: GAGVSQSPSNKVTEKGKDVELRCDPISGHTALYWYRQSLGQGLEFLIYFQGNSAPDKSGLPSDRFSAERTGGSVSTLTIQRTQQEDSAVYLCASSAKRREGADTQYFGPGTRLTVL.

This clone was detected only once. V and J are TRBV6-5 and TRBJ1-1; possible D gene TRBD1, 6 bases. CDR3 size: 14 residues. V gave up 6 bases and J gave up 1 base, with 12 bases separating them. Germline values: CDR1 MNHEY, CDR2 SVGAGI. CDR3 coding DNA: TGTGCCAGCAGCACAGGGTCCTCGAACACTGAAGCTTTCTTT. Its translation: CASSTGSSNTEAFF.

The chain combines TRBV3-1 (or the pseudogene TRBV3-2) with TRBJ1-2; D may be TRBD1 (6 bases). Trimming took off 6 bases at V and 0 bases at J, with 11 bases between the two ends. The CDR3 has 14 amino acids. Germline assignment: CDR1 LGHDT and CDR2 YNNKEL (reference sequence). This CDR3 reads CASRHTGPNYGYTF. CDR3 bases: TGTGCCAGCAGGCATACAGGGCCTAACTATGGCTACACCTTC.

The chain has TRBV4-3 and TRBJ2-3, with 8 nucleotides matching TRBD2. Germline V gene sequence: CDR1 LGHNA, CDR2 YSLEER. The CDR3 totals 17 residues. After removal of 0 bases from V and 6 bases from J, the junction contained 11 bases not matched to a gene. CDR3 coding DNA: TGCGCCAGCAGCCAAGATTGGGCCGGGGGGGCATCCGATACGCAGTATTTT. Protein: CASSQDWAGGASDTQYF.

This clone was seen just once. The CDR3 region has the DNA TGTGCCAGCCAACAGGGAACCCAAGAGACCCAGTACTTC. Its translation: CASQQGTQETQYF. This sequence joins TRBV7-2 and TRBJ2-5, with D possibly being TRBD1 (6 bases). Trimming removed 8 bases from V and 1 base from J, with 11 bases in between. The V gene's germline CDR1 is SGHTA and CDR2 FQGNSA. The CDR3 length is 13 residues.

This clone was counted between two and nine times. The chain employs TRBV28 and TRBJ2-6, with D hard to call. The CDR3 loop spans 20 amino acids. Germline V gene lookup returns CDR1 MDHEN and CDR2 SYDVKM. Trimming removed 3 bases from V and 2 bases from J, with 23 bases in between. The CDR3 region has the DNA TGTGCCAGCAGTTTTCCCCGGCACGAGCTAGGTTGGGCTGGGGCCAACGTCCTGACTTTC. It codes for CASSFPRHELGWAGANVLTF.

The rearrangement uses TRBV6-2 or TRBV6-3 and TRBJ2-2; 7 bases fit TRBD1. J lost 5 bases, V lost 0 bases, and 3 bases had no gene match. Germline V gene sequence: CDR1 MNHEY, CDR2 SVGEGT. This CDR3 spans 15 amino acids. The CDR3 sequence is CASSYSPGGTGELFF. The CDR3 region has the DNA TGTGCCAGCAGTTACTCACCAGGGGGAACCGGGGAGCTGTTTTTT.

CDR3 loop: CASSQDSMLETQYF. DNA of the CDR3: TGTGCCAGCAGCCAGGACAGTATGCTAGAGACCCAGTACTTC. V and J are TRBV11-2 and TRBJ2-5; weak D call: TRBD1 (6 bases). Per the germline V gene, CDR1 is SGHAT and CDR2 is FQNNGV. The CDR3 has 14 residues. The ends were cut back, 5 bases at V and 4 bases at J, with 14 bases in the middle. Combining the CDR3 with reference TRBV11-2 and TRBJ2-5 gives the whole variable domain EAGVAQSPRYKIIEKRQSVAFWCNPISGHATLYWYQQILGQGPKLLIQFQNNGVVDDSQLPKDRFSAERLKGVDSTLKIQPAKLEDSAVYLCASSQDSMLETQYFGPGTRLLVL.

The table lists this clone with a count of one. This chain uses TRBV10-3 with TRBJ1-5; possible D gene TRBD1, 5 bases. Germline CDR1 and CDR2: ENHRY and SYGVKD. This CDR3 has 14 amino acids. Trimming shortened V by 2 bases and J by 0 bases, and 5 bases separated the two germline ends. Here the CDR3 DNA reads TGTGCCATCAGTGAGGACAGTAGCAATCAGCCCCAGCATTTT. This encodes CAISEDSSNQPQHF.

The chain carries TRBV4-2 and TRBJ2-3; 8 bases fit TRBD2. Unmatched junction bases numbered 5, after V lost 0 bases and J lost 3 bases. Germline V gene data show CDR1 as LGHNA and CDR2 as YNFKEQ. The CDR3 extends over 16 amino acids. The CDR3 DNA is TGTGCCAGCAGCCAAGAAATAGCGGGAAGGACAGATACGCAGTATTTT. This gives the protein CASSQEIAGRTDTQYF.